The 25 T cell receptor beta chains reported below all come from one sample, sequenced in a study of blood T cell repertoires in COVID-19. TCRdb's table, derived via immunoSEQ multiplex PCR, lists solely in-frame clones and lacks some. This table has 150,000 to 200,000 clones, approximately 80% appearing once. Sequences were obtained from PBMCs or T cells enriched from blood (not recorded which). The receptors originated from a man aged 55 to 70 who had been exposed to COVID-19.

V gene TRBV10-2 combines with J gene TRBJ2-5, with 10 nucleotides matching TRBD1. Germline CDR1 reads WSHSY; CDR2 reads SAAADI. V dropped 6 bases and J dropped 5; count of bases not matched to a gene: 6. There are 14 residues in the CDR3. CDR3 in DNA: TGCGCCAGCAGGAGGGACAGGGGAGGCGAGACCCAGTACTTC. Amino acid sequence: CASRRDRGGETQYF.

This chain connects TRBV11-3 to TRBJ1-2; D is possibly TRBD1 (5 bases). Trimming pared 1 base from V and 4 bases from J, leaving 10 bases between. Germline V gene sequence: CDR1 SGHNT, CDR2 YENEEA. The CDR3 is 14 residues long. The CDR3 is CASSLGGISYGYTF. CDR3 bases: TGTGCCAGCAGCTTAGGGGGCATCAGCTATGGCTACACCTTC.

The chain links TRBV3-1 (or the pseudogene TRBV3-2) to TRBJ1-2; the D gene is possibly TRBD1 (5 bases). V was clipped by 0 bases and J by 4 bases, with 6 bases between them. This CDR3 spans 13 amino acids. CDR1 is LGHDT, CDR2 YNNKEL, per germline (reference sequence). Here the CDR3 DNA reads TGTGCCAGCAGCCAAGACAGGGCCTATGGCTACACCTTC. It codes for CASSQDRAYGYTF.

V usage is TRBV7-2 and J usage is TRBJ1-1; D remains unclear. Germline V gene lookup returns CDR1 SGHTA and CDR2 FQGNSA. V lost 2 bases to trimming and J lost 1 base, with 11 bases between them. This CDR3 comprises 15 residues. For the CDR3, the DNA is TGTGCCAGCAGCTTATCCCGTTGGGCGAACACTGAAGCTTTCTTT. Translated: CASSLSRWANTEAFF. The whole variable domain, remainder taken from reference TRBV7-2 and TRBJ1-1, is GAGVSQSPSNKVTEKGKDVELRCDPISGHTALYWYRQSLGQGLEFLIYFQGNSAPDKSGLPSDRFSAERTGGSVSTLTIQRTQQEDSAVYLCASSLSRWANTEAFFGQGTRLTVV.

V is TRBV10-1 and J is TRBJ2-7, with 8 nucleotides matching TRBD1. Germline lookup yields CDR1 WNHNN and CDR2 SYGVQD (reference sequence). The CDR3 is 16 amino acids. J gave up 0 bases and V 3 bases, and 7 bases lay outside the gene matches. As DNA, the CDR3 is TGCGCCAGCAGTGATGGACAGGGTCCAACCTCCTACGAGCAGTACTTC. Its protein product is CASSDGQGPTSYEQYF.

The rearrangement joins TRBV7-9 to TRBJ1-1; TRBD1 is a possible D gene (5 bases). There are 14 residues in the CDR3. Germline CDR1 SEHNR, CDR2 FQNEAQ (reference sequence). V lost 0 bases, J lost 6 bases, and 11 bases lay in between. In nucleotides, the CDR3 is TGTGCCAGCAGCTTAGCTGGGGGGGAGGCTGAAGCTTTCTTT. Its translation is CASSLAGGEAEAFF.

The J gene is TRBJ2-5, the V gene TRBV7-8, with unresolved D. Trimming took off 1 base at V and 5 bases at J, with 8 bases between the two ends. The CDR3 loop spans 13 amino acids. Germline assignment: CDR1 SGHVS and CDR2 FQNEAQ. The CDR3: CASSLVMLETQYF. Written as DNA, the CDR3 is TGTGCCAGCAGCTTAGTTATGTTGGAGACCCAGTACTTC.

The genes are TRBV19 and TRBJ1-2; D ambiguous. The CDR3 covers 14 residues. The V and J ends lost 3 bases and 1 base respectively, with 9 bases between them. Germline V CDR1 and CDR2: LNHDA, SQIVND (reference sequence). Written as DNA, the CDR3 is TGTGCCAGTAGTATCCCGGGAAGTAACTATGGCTACACCTTC. It is translated as CASSIPGSNYGYTF.

CDR3 sequence (DNA): TGTGCCTGGAGGGACAGGGGGCGCGGCTATGGCTACACCTTC. Amino acids: CAWRDRGRGYGYTF. This chain joins TRBV30 and TRBJ1-2; 11 bases match TRBD1. V gave up 3 bases and J gave up 4 bases; unmatched junction bases: 4. The length of the CDR3 is 14 residues. The germline V gene has CDR1 GTSNPN and CDR2 SVGIG (reference sequence).

The chain uses TRBV11-3 and TRBJ2-7; 8 nucleotides agree with TRBD1. V lost 5 bases to trimming and J lost 1 base; unmatched junction nucleotides: 13. The CDR3 length is 17 residues. Germline V gene sequence: CDR1 SGHNT, CDR2 YENEEA. The CDR3 DNA follows: TGTGCCAGCAGCCCGTGGGGACCGGGACAGGTATCCTACGAGCAGTACTTC. Translated, it gives CASSPWGPGQVSYEQYF.

This chain uses TRBV6-5 with TRBJ2-7, with a tentative D call TRBD2 (6 bases). There are 12 residues in the CDR3. V lost 5 bases and J 7 bases, leaving 12 bases between the germline ends. Per the germline V gene, CDR1 is MNHEY and CDR2 is SVGAGI. The CDR3 nucleotides are TGTGCCAGCAGTCTCGCAGGGAGGGAGCAGTACTTC. Protein product: CASSLAGREQYF.

This sequence joins TRBV27 and TRBJ1-1; D remains ambiguous. V was clipped by 5 bases and J by 0 bases, with 10 bases between them. Germline V gene lookup returns CDR1 MNHEY and CDR2 SMNVEV (reference sequence). This CDR3 has 14 residues. The CDR3 loop reads CASSPPGMNTEAFF. The CDR3 bases are TGTGCCAGCAGTCCCCCCGGGATGAACACTGAAGCTTTCTTT.

The chain employs TRBV9 and TRBJ1-2; 11 bases match TRBD1. The CDR3 is made up of 16 amino acids. Looked up from germline, CDR1 is SGDLS and CDR2 is YYNGEE. Trimming removed 0 bases from V and 8 bases from J; junction bases left unmatched: 9. CDR3 residues: CASSVGTGGSLAGYTF. The DNA of the CDR3 is TGTGCCAGCAGCGTAGGGACAGGGGGCTCGTTGGCCGGCTACACCTTC.

The rearrangement uses TRBV19 and TRBJ1-6, with 7 bases identical to TRBD1. V shed 4 bases, J shed 10 bases, and the junction held 4 bases outside the gene matches. In germline, CDR1 is LNHDA, CDR2 SQIVND (reference sequence). The CDR3 length is 13 residues. CDR3 protein: CASSRSRGSPLHF. CDR3 nucleotides: TGTGCCAGTAGTAGGTCCAGGGGGTCACCCCTCCACTTT.

The genes are TRBV5-4 and TRBJ2-2; no definite D call. Looked up from germline, CDR1 is SGHNT and CDR2 is YYREEE (reference sequence). The CDR3 is 12 amino acids. Trimming shortened V by 2 bases and J by 7 bases, and 6 bases separated the two germline ends. The CDR3 region has the DNA TGTGCCAGCAGCTTATCGAGCGGGGAGCTGTTTTTT. Its protein is CASSLSSGELFF.

V gene TRBV6-2 or TRBV6-3 combines with J gene TRBJ2-1, with D tentatively TRBD2 (5 bases). The CDR3 runs 14 residues. CDR1 MNHEY and CDR2 SVGEGT come from the germline V gene. The germline V and J ends were trimmed by 6 bases and 6 bases, with 15 bases remaining between them. The CDR3 coding sequence is TGTGCCAGCAGCACCGGGGTTAGTGGCAATGAGCAGTTCTTC. Amino acid sequence: CASSTGVSGNEQFF.

This clone showed up just a few times. The CDR3 DNA sequence: TGTGCCAGTAGTACACAAAGACAGGGTGGGAATCAGCCCCAGCATTTT. This translates into CASSTQRQGGNQPQHF. The V and J genes are TRBV19 and TRBJ1-5, with 7 bases lining up with TRBD1. The V gene end was trimmed by 4 bases and the J gene end by 4 bases; junction bases not matched to a gene: 10. The CDR3 spans 16 residues. Germline CDR1 LNHDA, CDR2 SQIVND (reference sequence).

The chain is built from TRBV19 and TRBJ1-3, with TRBD1 identical over 7 bases. This CDR3 spans 16 amino acids. The V segment lost 5 bases and the J segment 0 bases; nucleotides outside the gene matches: 7. CDR1 and CDR2 (germline): LNHDA, SQIVND (reference sequence). The CDR3 bases are TGTGCCAGTAGTTTTACCGGGACAGCCTCTGGAAACACCATATATTTT. Its translation is CASSFTGTASGNTIYF.

The chain is built from TRBV5-5 and TRBJ2-2; 7 bases align to TRBD1. The V segment lost 0 bases and the J segment 0 bases; nucleotides outside the gene matches: 5. The CDR3 runs 17 residues. The germline CDR1 and CDR2 sequences are SGHKS and YYEKEE (reference sequence). CDR3 nucleotides: TGTGCCAGCAGCTTGGTTTTCGGACAGGCGAACACCGGGGAGCTGTTTTTT. Its translation is CASSLVFGQANTGELFF.

The V call is TRBV27, the J call TRBJ1-4, with D hard to call. Germline CDR1 MNHEY, CDR2 SMNVEV (reference sequence). The V and J ends lost 3 bases and 4 bases respectively, with 6 bases between them. The CDR3 consists of 13 residues. The DNA for the CDR3 is TGTGCCAGCAGTTTGTACGGTAATGAAAAACTGTTTTTT. It codes for CASSLYGNEKLFF.

The rearrangement links TRBV5-6 to TRBJ1-1; unclear D gene. The CDR3 is 14 amino acids. Germline V lookup: CDR1 SGHDT, CDR2 YYEEEE. V shed 4 bases and J shed 1 base, with 11 bases lying between them. The CDR3: CASSQLRQNTEAFF. CDR3 sequence (DNA): TGTGCCAGCAGCCAACTGCGACAGAACACTGAAGCTTTCTTT.

In DNA form, the CDR3 reads TGTGCCAGCAGTGAAAGGGTAGGGGCCTTCAATCAGCCCCAGCATTTT. Translated, it gives CASSERVGAFNQPQHF. The V and J genes are TRBV2 and TRBJ1-5; D might be TRBD1 (5 bases). The CDR3 has 16 residues. Trimming took 2 bases from V and 3 from J, leaving 14 bases between them. CDR1 and CDR2 (germline): SNHLY, FYNNEI.

The chain combines TRBV5-1 with TRBJ2-2; 8 bases agree with TRBD1. The V segment lost 0 bases and the J segment 6 bases; nucleotides outside the gene matches: 7. The CDR3 is made up of 16 amino acids. Germline V gives CDR1 SGHRS, CDR2 YFSETQ. The CDR3 spells CASSLGRQGLAGELFF. The CDR3 DNA reads TGCGCCAGCAGCTTGGGGCGACAGGGGCTAGCCGGGGAGCTGTTTTTT. Using reference TRBV5-1 and TRBJ2-2 for the parts outside the CDR3, the full variable domain is KAGVTQTPRYLIKTRGQQVTLSCSPISGHRSVSWYQQTPGQGLQFLFEYFSETQRNKGNFPGRFSGRQFSNSRSEMNVSTLELGDSALYLCASSLGRQGLAGELFFGEGSRLTVL.

The chain joins TRBV7-3 to TRBJ2-2, with TRBD2 matching 7 bases. Per the germline V gene, CDR1 is SGHTA and CDR2 is FQGTGA. CDR3 length: 15 residues. Trimming removed 5 bases from V and 8 bases from J; junction bases left unmatched: 11. CDR3 residues: CASSQDAGLKGELFF. In DNA, the CDR3 is TGTGCCAGCAGCCAAGATGCGGGACTAAAAGGGGAGCTGTTTTTT.

The chain uses TRBV7-9 and TRBJ2-6; a possible D gene is TRBD1 (5 bases). Germline loops: CDR1 SEHNR, CDR2 FQNEAQ (reference sequence). The CDR3 consists of 16 residues. Trimming pared 2 bases from V and 3 bases from J, leaving 11 bases between. The CDR3 here is CASSLQGSGGANVLTF. In DNA form, the CDR3 reads TGTGCCAGCAGCTTACAGGGATCTGGTGGGGCCAACGTCCTGACTTTC.